This entry lists 25 T cell receptor beta chains sequenced from one sample in a study of CXCR3-negative and CXCR3-positive naive CD8 T cells. The authors prepared UMI-labeled TRB cDNA libraries by 5' RACE. Using the 5' RACE reads, TCRdb records one entry per CDR3 protein without DNA. Its listing shows around 48,000 distinct CDR3 sequences. The sample consisted of memory CD8+ T cells from blood. Every receptor here comes from a human donor in good health. Some clones in this sample may be carry-over from other donors' samples.

This rearrangement joins TRBV20-1 to TRBJ1-2; TCRdb picks TRBD1, but there is no DNA to check that call. The CDR3 covers 12 residues. Per germline, CDR1 DFQATT and CDR2 SNEGSKA (reference sequence). This chain's CDR3 is CSARDRAYGYTF.

J is TRBJ2-3 and V is TRBV23-1; there is no DNA to check the TCRdb D call of TRBD2. TRBV23-1 is recorded as an ORF, its role being uncertain. CDR3 size: 17 residues. CDR3 residues: CASSQSPTSANTDTQYF.

V is TRBV28 and J is TRBJ1-2; TCRdb designates TRBD1, a call that cannot be tested without DNA. Germline V gives CDR1 MDHEN, CDR2 SYDVKM. The CDR3 is 16 amino acids. The CDR3 spells CASSPDGVNLYYGYTF.

The J gene is TRBJ1-1, the V gene TRBV12-3 or TRBV12-4; TCRdb outputs TRBD1, but without DNA this stays unchecked. This CDR3 is built from 13 residues. The CDR3 sequence: CASSSDSRTEAFF.

V and J are TRBV19 and TRBJ2-6; the D call of TRBD1 rests on TCRdb alone, since no DNA is present to check it. This CDR3 contains 16 residues. Germline V lookup: CDR1 LNHDA, CDR2 SQIVND (reference sequence). The chain's CDR3 is CASSPSQGTGANVLTF.

J is TRBJ1-2 and V is TRBV12-3 or TRBV12-4. This CDR3 comprises 12 residues. CDR3 in amino acids: CASSLNPYGYTF.

The chain combines TRBV29-1 with TRBJ2-7; TCRdb gives TRBD1 as the D gene, but with no DNA this cannot be confirmed. This CDR3 is 11 amino acids long. CDR1 and CDR2 from the germline V gene are SQVTM and ANQGSEA. The CDR3 spells CSVQGGYEQYF.

The chain carries TRBV7-2 and TRBJ2-7; without DNA, the TCRdb call of TRBD1 cannot be checked. The CDR3 spans 18 residues. Germline V CDR1 and CDR2: SGHTA, FQGNSA. The chain's CDR3 is CASSLVLSQGTGFYEQYF.

V gene TRBV6-5 combines with J gene TRBJ2-1; checking the TCRdb D call of TRBD2 is not possible without DNA. Germline CDR1 MNHEY, CDR2 SVGAGI. The CDR3 length is 13 residues. CDR3 sequence: CASERRGNNEQFF.

The V and J genes are TRBV27 and TRBJ1-6; TCRdb picks TRBD1, but there is no DNA to check that call. CDR3 length: 13 residues. Germline V gives CDR1 MNHEY, CDR2 SMNVEV (reference sequence). The chain's CDR3 is CASSLTGGVTLHF.

This chain uses TRBV6-5 with TRBJ2-3; TCRdb calls TRBD2, which cannot be checked without DNA. CDR3 length: 15 residues. Germline V CDR1 and CDR2: MNHEY, SVGAGI. The chain's CDR3 is CASSYTGGSTDTQYF.

The genes are TRBV28 and TRBJ2-7; checking the TCRdb D call of TRBD1 is not possible without DNA. From germline, CDR1 is MDHEN and CDR2 SYDVKM. CDR3 length: 16 amino acids. The CDR3 loop is CASSLRGTAISYEQYF.

This chain uses TRBV20-1 with TRBJ1-2; TCRdb returns TRBD1, unconfirmable since there is no DNA. Germline CDR1 and CDR2: DFQATT and SNEGSKA (reference sequence). CDR3 length: 14 amino acids. CDR3 protein: CSASRGRVNYGYTF.

This sequence joins TRBV6-2 or TRBV6-3 and TRBJ2-7; checking the TCRdb D call of TRBD1 is not possible without DNA. Germline CDR1 and CDR2: MNHEY and SVGEGT. The CDR3 consists of 13 residues. The CDR3: CASTSKGPYEQYF.

The rearrangement links TRBV4-1 to TRBJ1-2. The V gene's germline CDR1 is MGHRA and CDR2 YSYEKL. This CDR3 spans 17 amino acids. This CDR3 is CASSQVADTEALYGYTF.

The chain couples TRBV9 to TRBJ2-1; the D gene TCRdb calls, TRBD1, cannot be checked with no DNA. CDR3 length equals 13 residues. The germline V gene has CDR1 SGDLS and CDR2 YYNGEE. CDR3 sequence reads: CASWGGTNNEQFF.

This rearrangement joins TRBV28 to TRBJ2-7; as DNA is missing, the TRBD1 call by TCRdb cannot be tested. The CDR3 runs 13 residues. Germline V gives CDR1 MDHEN, CDR2 SYDVKM. CDR3 sequence: CASSYRVAYEQYF. The whole variable domain, filled in from reference TRBV28 and TRBJ2-7, reads DVKVTQSSRYLVKRTGEKVFLECVQDMDHENMFWYRQDPGLGLRLIYFSYDVKMKEKGDIPEGYSVSREKKERFSLILESASTNQTSMYLCASSYRVAYEQYFGPGTRLTVT.

This rearrangement joins TRBV7-9 to TRBJ1-2. Germline CDR1 reads SEHNR; CDR2 reads FQNEAQ (reference sequence). The CDR3 contains 14 residues. CDR3 residues: CASSHTTGNYGYTF. Looking up the rest from reference TRBV7-9 and TRBJ1-2 gives the full variable domain: DTGVSQNPRHKITKRGQNVTFRCDPISEHNRLYWYRQTLGQGPEFLTYFQNEAQLEKSRLLSDRFSAERPKGSFSTLEIQRTEQGDSAMYLCASSHTTGNYGYTFGSGTRLTVV.

The rearrangement joins TRBV28 to TRBJ2-7; the TCRdb D gene call, TRBD1, has no DNA to confirm it. Germline CDR1 and CDR2: MDHEN and SYDVKM. The CDR3 sequence is 13 residues long. The CDR3: CASSPDRGYEQYF.

The genes are TRBV12-3 or TRBV12-4 and TRBJ2-1; TCRdb gives TRBD1 as the D gene, but with no DNA this cannot be confirmed. The CDR3 contains 16 residues. CDR3 sequence reads: CASSARGEGSYNEQFF.

The genes are TRBV4-1 and TRBJ2-1. Germline CDR1 reads MGHRA; CDR2 reads YSYEKL. This CDR3 has 16 amino acids. The CDR3 reads CASSQDELGSYNEQFF.

The V call is TRBV7-2, the J call TRBJ1-5. Germline V gene lookup returns CDR1 SGHTA and CDR2 FQGNSA. The CDR3 is 17 residues long. The CDR3 spells CASSLDGREDVNQPQHF.

The chain combines TRBV28 with TRBJ2-1; TCRdb reports TRBD2, a call that lacks DNA to check it against. In germline, CDR1 is MDHEN, CDR2 SYDVKM. CDR3 length equals 15 residues. CDR3 sequence: CASSLAGGLENEQFF.

The J gene is TRBJ1-2, the V gene TRBV7-3. CDR1 and CDR2 (germline): SGHTA, FQGTGA. The CDR3 is made up of 14 amino acids. The CDR3 is CASSSTGSDYGYTF.

CDR3 amino acids: CSANRDLDEQYF. The chain has TRBV20-1 and TRBJ2-7; the D call of TRBD1 rests on TCRdb alone, since no DNA is present to check it. The CDR3 contains 12 residues. CDR1 and CDR2 from the germline V gene are DFQATT and SNEGSKA (reference sequence).